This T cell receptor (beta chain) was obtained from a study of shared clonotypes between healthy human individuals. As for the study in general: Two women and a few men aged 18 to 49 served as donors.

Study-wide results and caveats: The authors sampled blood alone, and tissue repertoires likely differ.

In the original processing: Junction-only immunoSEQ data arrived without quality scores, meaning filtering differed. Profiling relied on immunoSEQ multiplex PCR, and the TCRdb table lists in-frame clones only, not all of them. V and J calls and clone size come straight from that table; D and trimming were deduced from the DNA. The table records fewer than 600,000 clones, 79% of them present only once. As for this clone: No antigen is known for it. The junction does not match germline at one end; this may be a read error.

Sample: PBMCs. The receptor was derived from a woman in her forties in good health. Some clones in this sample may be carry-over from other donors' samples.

This chain's CDR3 is CANSQSGTSGDTQYF. The DNA for the CDR3 is TGCGCCAACAGCCAAAGCGGGACCTCTGGAGATACGCAGTATTTT. The chain carries TRBV4-1 and TRBJ2-3; 7 bases agree with TRBD2. Looked up from germline, CDR1 is MGHRA and CDR2 is YSYEKL. This CDR3 is built from 15 residues.